What follows is one T cell receptor (beta chain) and its context. As yet, its antigen is unknown. The PCR made use of 60 Vbeta and 13 Jbeta primers. Only in-frame clones appear in the TCRdb table, and some are missing; sequencing was by immunoSEQ multiplex PCR. The sample yields 100,000 or so clones, about 75% seen once. The sample is drawn from a study of cytomegalovirus exposure and HLA in healthy donors. Study observations and caveats: More clonal expansion characterized HLA-associated TCR beta chains than equally common others in a later analysis. By HLA locus, TCR association rates varied in a later analysis, with DRB1 showing the most and HLA-C the fewest.

The CDR3 runs 16 residues. V was clipped by 5 bases and J by 1 base, with 14 bases between them. Germline CDR1 is SEHNR and CDR2 is FQNEAQ (reference sequence). The source is a man under 40 in good health and CMV-seropositive. Sample: PBMCs. The chain couples TRBV7-9 to TRBJ1-4, with a tentative D call TRBD1 (5 bases). The CDR3 region is CASSRSRGETNEKLFF. DNA for the CDR3: TGTGCCAGCAGCCGTTCTCGGGGGGAAACTAATGAAAAACTGTTTTTT.